These 24 T cell receptor beta chains share one sample of origin, sequenced in a study of Graves' ophthalmopathy and Graves' hyperthyroidism. RNA transcripts were the template, and TCR beta CDR3 regions were amplified from them. First-round RT-PCR relied on HTBI primers, and a second-round multiplex PCR came next. Each CDR3 protein gets one entry after TCRdb re-called the multiplex PCR reads with MiXCR. In the table there are around 400,000 distinct CDR3 sequences, roughly 20% of which are singletons. The sample comprised peripheral blood. Source of these receptors: a woman aged 18 to 35 with stable Graves' hyperthyroidism.

Ten or more counts support this clonotype. The rearrangement links TRBV19 to TRBJ1-5; D is ambiguous. The germline V and J ends were trimmed by 6 bases and 2 bases, with 8 bases remaining between them. Germline V CDR1 and CDR2: LNHDA, SQIVND (reference sequence). There are 13 residues in the CDR3. This CDR3 is CASRETRNQPQHF. The CDR3 DNA reads as TGTGCCAGTAGAGAAACACGCAATCAGCCCCAGCATTTT.

This chain connects TRBV12-3 or TRBV12-4 to TRBJ1-5, with 7 bases that match TRBD1. This CDR3 spans 15 amino acids. V was clipped by 10 bases and J by 7 bases; unmatched bases: 16. As DNA, the CDR3 is TGTGCCACTCGGGACAGCGCGGCTCGGGACCAGCCCCAGCATTTT. Its protein is CATRDSAARDQPQHF.

This clonotype was observed many times. The chain recombines TRBV13 with TRBJ1-2; D not certain. The CDR3 runs to 14 residues. CDR1 PRHDT and CDR2 FYEKMQ come from the germline V gene (reference sequence). Trimming removed 2 bases at V and 4 bases at J, with 11 bases between. CDR3 loop: CASSLWSDPYGYTF. CDR3 DNA: TGTGCCAGCAGCTTATGGTCAGATCCCTATGGCTACACCTTC.

This clonotype occurred many times. The gene calls are TRBV29-1 and TRBJ1-1; D remains unclear. V was trimmed by 4 bases and J by 0 bases, leaving 9 bases between them. Germline lookup yields CDR1 SQVTM and CDR2 ANQGSEA. The CDR3 consists of 13 residues. The DNA of the CDR3 is TGCAGCGTTGTTGGCTACATGAACACTGAAGCTTTCTTT. It translates to CSVVGYMNTEAFF.

This clonotype was counted many times. The chain joins TRBV7-2 to TRBJ2-5; D perhaps matches TRBD1 (5 bases). The CDR3 totals 14 residues. Trimming removed 3 bases from V and 5 bases from J, with 13 bases in between. Per germline, CDR1 SGHTA and CDR2 FQGNSA. CDR3 coding DNA: TGTGCCAGCAGCTTTGGGGCAGGGTGGGAGACCCAGTACTTC. It codes for CASSFGAGWETQYF.

This clonotype was counted ten times or more. This sequence joins TRBV7-2 and TRBJ2-7; tentatively, D is TRBD2 (6 bases). The CDR3 is 14 residues long. Trimming left V 3 bases short and J 3 bases short, with 12 bases between. The germline V gene has CDR1 SGHTA and CDR2 FQGNSA. For the CDR3, the DNA is TGTGCCAGCAGCTTTTGGGGCGGGGACTACGAGCAGTACTTC. Encoded protein: CASSFWGGDYEQYF.

A word on this clonotype: A read error may be the cause here, since a much bigger clone is one base away. This chain uses TRBV7-3 with TRBJ2-2; no clear D gene. Germline CDR1 and CDR2: SGHTA and FQGTGA. The CDR3 loop spans 13 amino acids. The CDR3 protein is CAISLVRNGELFF. CDR3 DNA: TGTGCCATCAGCTTAGTAAGAAACGGGGAGCTGTTTTTT.

This clonotype was counted at least ten times. This sequence joins TRBV12-3 or TRBV12-4 and TRBJ2-7; 9 bases match TRBD1. CDR3 length equals 15 residues. V lost 3 bases to trimming and J lost 4 bases; unmatched junction nucleotides: 7. The chain's CDR3 is CASSFPGTGLYEQYF. The DNA of the CDR3 is TGTGCCAGCAGTTTCCCCGGGACAGGGCTTTACGAGCAGTACTTC.

This clonotype was picked up many times. The rearrangement links TRBV13 to TRBJ1-6; D might be TRBD1 (5 bases). The germline V and J ends were trimmed by 6 bases and 5 bases, with 11 bases remaining between them. Germline-derived CDR1 and CDR2 are PRHDT and FYEKMQ (reference sequence). The CDR3 spans 14 residues. CDR3 residues: CASSLQGHNSPLHF. The DNA for the CDR3 is TGTGCCAGCAGTCTGCAGGGCCATAATTCACCCCTCCACTTT.

The chain employs TRBV5-1 and TRBJ2-7, with 7 positions matching TRBD1. This CDR3 region has 13 residues. V shed 6 bases, J shed 7 bases, and the junction held 10 bases outside the gene matches. Looked up from germline, CDR1 is SGHRS and CDR2 is YFSETQ. The CDR3 here is CASKTGAHEEQYF. The CDR3 coding sequence is TGCGCCAGCAAAACAGGGGCGCATGAGGAGCAGTACTTC.

This clonotype has a count of ten or more. This chain connects TRBV4-1 to TRBJ2-7; 7 nucleotides line up with TRBD1. V trimming: 2 bases; J trimming: 8 bases; junction bases outside the gene matches: 6. The length of the CDR3 is 13 residues. Germline assignment: CDR1 MGHRA and CDR2 YSYEKL. This chain's CDR3 is CASSQFTGEQQYF. The CDR3 DNA sequence: TGCGCCAGCAGCCAATTTACAGGGGAACAGCAGTACTTC.

Points on this clonotype: The junction and the germline gene differ at one end; a read error may be behind it. The rearrangement uses TRBV6-4 and TRBJ1-2, with 10 positions matching TRBD1. The CDR3 runs to 15 residues. Germline-derived CDR1 and CDR2 are MRHNA and SNTAGT. The CDR3 nucleotides are TGTGCCAGCAGTCCCGGGACAGGGGAGAACTATGGCTACAGCTTC. It is translated as CASSPGTGENYGYSF.

This clonotype was counted at least ten times. This chain connects TRBV18 to TRBJ1-6, with no clear D. The CDR3 is made up of 13 amino acids. Trimming stripped 8 bases from V and 6 bases from J, with 11 bases between. The V gene's germline CDR1 is KGHSH and CDR2 LQKENI. CDR3 amino acids: CASQRIINSPLHF. The CDR3 DNA follows: TGTGCCAGCCAGAGGATCATTAATTCACCCCTCCACTTT.

This clonotype was counted at least ten times. The rearrangement links TRBV7-9 to TRBJ2-4; 7 nucleotides match TRBD1. Germline V lookup: CDR1 SEHNR, CDR2 FQNEAQ (reference sequence). V shed 4 bases and J 0 bases; nucleotides not matched to a gene: 6. CDR3 size: 16 residues. The DNA of the CDR3 is TGTGCCAGCAGCTCTCCGACAGGGTCAGCCAAAAACATTCAGTACTTC. The encoded protein is CASSSPTGSAKNIQYF.

On this clonotype: A single base separates this from a much larger clone, so it may be a read error. The chain employs TRBV29-1 and TRBJ2-5, with 7 positions matching TRBD1. The CDR3 has 13 residues. Looked up from germline, CDR1 is SQVTM and CDR2 is ANQGSEA. CDR3 DNA sequence: TGCAGCGCTGGACAGGACAAAGAAGAGACCAAGTACTTC. Protein product: CSAGQDKEETKYF. Looking up the rest from reference TRBV29-1 and TRBJ2-5 gives the full variable domain: SAVISQKPSRDICQRGTSLTIQCQVDSQVTMMFWYRQQPGQSLTLIATANQGSEATYESGFVIDKFPISRPNLTFSTLTVSNMSPEDSSIYLCSAGQDKEETKYFGPGTRLLVL.

This rearrangement joins TRBV24-1 to TRBJ2-5; weak D call: TRBD2 (5 bases). V was pared by 6 bases and J by 5 bases, with 12 bases between. Looked up from germline, CDR1 is KGHDR and CDR2 is SFDVKD. The CDR3 runs to 13 residues. The CDR3 region has the DNA TGTGCCACCAGTCGGAGCGGATTCGAGACCCAGTACTTC. This encodes CATSRSGFETQYF.

This clonotype was seen at least ten times. This sequence joins TRBV7-9 and TRBJ1-6, with D hard to call. The ends were cut back, 4 bases at V and 9 bases at J, with 10 bases in the middle. CDR3 length: 13 residues. Germline V gives CDR1 SEHNR, CDR2 FQNEAQ (reference sequence). CDR3 amino acids: CASSSPGISPLHF. Here the CDR3 DNA reads TGTGCCAGCAGCTCCCCCGGAATTTCACCCCTCCACTTT.

This clonotype has a count of ten or more. As DNA, the CDR3 is TGTGCCAGCAGCCCGGGAGGGGGGCATAGCAATCAGCCCCAGCATTTT. Translation: CASSPGGGHSNQPQHF. V is TRBV7-6 and J is TRBJ1-5; TRBD1 is a possible D gene (6 bases). The CDR3 sequence is 16 residues long. Deletions cut 5 bases from V and 0 bases from J, with 14 bases between. Germline V lookup: CDR1 SGHVS, CDR2 FNYEAQ.

The V call is TRBV6-5, the J call TRBJ2-5; D gene uncertain. Deletions cut 4 bases from V and 5 bases from J, with 11 bases between. The V gene's germline CDR1 is MNHEY and CDR2 SVGAGI. This CDR3 region has 13 residues. The CDR3 DNA is TGTGCCAGCAGTTTCCGGGTGACGGAGACCCAGTACTTC. Translation gives CASSFRVTETQYF.

V usage is TRBV6-1 and J usage is TRBJ2-7; D remains ambiguous. The CDR3 length is 10 residues. V was shortened by 2 bases and J by 9 bases, with 5 bases between the two germline ends. The germline CDR1 and CDR2 sequences are MNHNS and SASEGT. CDR3 amino acids: CASSEFLQYF. CDR3 nucleotide sequence: TGTGCCAGCAGTGAATTCTTGCAGTACTTC.

This clonotype was counted a few times. The rearrangement links TRBV3-1 to TRBJ2-3, with D hard to call. The CDR3 length is 13 residues. Between the trimmed V and J ends, which lost 4 bases and 6 bases, there was a span of 11 bases. From germline, CDR1 is LGHDT and CDR2 YNNKEL (reference sequence). The CDR3 coding sequence is TGTGCCAGCAGCCTTGGACCCCTGGATACGCAGTATTTT. The encoded protein is CASSLGPLDTQYF.

This clonotype was picked up many times. The gene calls are TRBV20-1 and TRBJ1-1; perhaps TRBD1 as D (6 bases). Per the germline V gene, CDR1 is DFQATT and CDR2 is SNEGSKA (reference sequence). CDR3 size: 16 residues. The DNA for the CDR3 is TGCAGCACCCTAGGGGGGGAGGGTAACATGAACACTGAAGCTTTCTTT. It is translated as CSTLGGEGNMNTEAFF.

A word on this clonotype: This could be a read error, since a much larger clone is one nucleotide away. The V gene is TRBV6-2 or TRBV6-3, the J gene TRBJ2-5, with D unresolved. The germline V gene has CDR1 MNHEY and CDR2 SVGEGT. V lost 1 base, J lost 4 bases, and 10 bases lay in between. CDR3 length equals 14 residues. The CDR3 nucleotides read TGTGCCAGCAGTTACTATGGCTCTTTAGAGACCCAGTACTTC. Its translation is CASSYYGSLETQYF.

This clonotype was detected many times. The V gene is TRBV10-3, the J gene TRBJ2-7; D gene unclear. The V end was cut by 3 bases, the J end by 4 bases, with 7 bases between. The CDR3 sequence is 12 residues long. Germline-derived CDR1 and CDR2 are ENHRY and SYGVKD. The CDR3 loop is CAISDTQYEQYF. The CDR3 nucleotides are TGTGCCATCAGTGATACTCAGTACGAGCAGTACTTC.